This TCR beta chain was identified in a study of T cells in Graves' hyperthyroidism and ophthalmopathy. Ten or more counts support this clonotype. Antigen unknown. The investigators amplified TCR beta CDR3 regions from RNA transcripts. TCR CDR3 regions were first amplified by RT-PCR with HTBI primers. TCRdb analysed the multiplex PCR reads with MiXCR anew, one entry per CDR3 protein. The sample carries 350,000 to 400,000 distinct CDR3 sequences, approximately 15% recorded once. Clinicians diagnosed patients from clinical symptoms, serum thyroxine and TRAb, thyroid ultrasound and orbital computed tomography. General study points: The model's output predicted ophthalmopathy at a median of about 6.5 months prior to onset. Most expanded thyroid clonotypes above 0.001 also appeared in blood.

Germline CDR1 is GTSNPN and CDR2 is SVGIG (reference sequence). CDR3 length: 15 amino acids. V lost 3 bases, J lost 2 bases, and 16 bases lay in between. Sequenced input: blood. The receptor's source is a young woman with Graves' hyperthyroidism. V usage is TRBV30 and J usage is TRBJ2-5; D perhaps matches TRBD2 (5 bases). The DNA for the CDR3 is TGTGCCTGGAGAGTGGCTAGCTCACGGCAAGAGACCCAGTACTTC. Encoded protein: CAWRVASSRQETQYF.